The entry below gives a single TCR beta chain sequence along with its context. Its antigen is unknown. The sample has other DNA sequences that encode this CDR3 too. The data derive from a study of OX40 agonist ivuxolimab in advanced cancers. At the level of the study: All patients had ivuxolimab intravenously every 2 weeks at 0.01 to 10 mg/kg.

The assay was immunoSEQ multiplex PCR, and TCRdb's table has in-frame clones only and misses some. The sample has tens of thousands of clones, about 85% seen once. CDR1 SGHDT and CDR2 YYEEEE come from the germline V gene. The CDR3 totals 15 residues. V lost 4 bases to trimming and J lost 3 bases, with 17 bases between them. Study observations and caveats: Low normalized T-cell clonal expansion also characterized some of the nonresponders. Expanded peripheral T-cell antigen specificity went undetermined.

The sample consisted of CD4+ or CD8+ T cells sorted from blood, taken in a trial of the OX40 agonist ivuxolimab. The sequence was obtained from an adult with an advanced solid tumor such as melanoma, head and neck, liver or kidney cancer. The V gene is TRBV5-6, the J gene TRBJ2-7; D gene uncertain. DNA of the CDR3: TGTGCCAGCAGCCTGGCCGGCCAGGTTATCTACGAGCAGTACTTC. Residues: CASSLAGQVIYEQYF.